This T cell receptor beta chain was sequenced in a study of blood T cell repertoires in COVID-19. Assay used: immunoSEQ multiplex PCR; TCRdb lists only in-frame clones, some missing. The sample yields 300,000 or so clones, about 82% seen once. The CDR3 spans 16 residues. CDR1 is SGHTA and CDR2 is FQGNSA in the germline V gene. V dropped 5 bases and J dropped 4; count of bases not matched to a gene: 8. This chain links TRBV7-2 with TRBJ1-4; TRBD1 agrees at 9 bases. The sample consisted of peripheral blood. The clonotype was recovered from a woman aged 45 to 65 with acute or convalescent COVID-19. CDR3 protein: CASSRDRAEVNEKLFF. In DNA, the CDR3 is TGTGCCAGCAGCCGGGACAGGGCTGAGGTTAATGAAAAACTGTTTTTT.